This TCR beta chain is from a study of T cell clonality in common variable immunodeficiency. Study outcomes and limitations: Reportedly, TCR beta sequences from common variable immunodeficiency showed fewer deletions and N-nucleotide insertions. Fewer TCRbeta clones were shared among CVID subjects than controls.

This clone was seen only a few times. No antigen is known for it. The read is 3 residues too short to cover the CDR3 end, so that end is filled in from the germline J gene. Sequencing was performed with immunoSEQ multiplex PCR; in TCRdb, only in-frame clones are kept and a portion is missing. The repertoire has 25,000 to 30,000 clones, none seen only once; the ten largest take 3.1%. CVID subjects were 15 female and 25 to 30 male, aged roughly 8 to 65. CVID subjects were neither ill nor on immunomodulatory or immunosuppressive medication at sampling. This CDR3 is built from 14 residues. With 7 bases clipped from V and 2 bases from J, the junction kept 5 bases outside the gene matches. Germline V CDR1 and CDR2: SGHAT, FQDESV (reference sequence).

The specimen sequenced was peripheral blood mononuclear cells. The V gene is TRBV11-1, the J gene TRBJ2-1; 7 bases map to TRBD1. The receptor comes from a human donor with common variable immunodeficiency. The covered CDR3 bases are TGTGCCAGCAAGGGGCAGGGGGCCTACAATGAG. It is translated as CASKGQGAYNE. The whole CDR3 region reads CASKGQGAYNEQFF. The entire variable domain, with the rest obtained from reference TRBV11-1 and TRBJ2-1, is as follows: EAEVAQSPRYKITEKSQAVAFWCDPISGHATLYWYRQILGQGPELLVQFQDESVVDDSQLPKDRFSAERLKGVDSTLKIQPAELGDSAMYLCASKGQGAYNEQFFGPGTRLTVL.